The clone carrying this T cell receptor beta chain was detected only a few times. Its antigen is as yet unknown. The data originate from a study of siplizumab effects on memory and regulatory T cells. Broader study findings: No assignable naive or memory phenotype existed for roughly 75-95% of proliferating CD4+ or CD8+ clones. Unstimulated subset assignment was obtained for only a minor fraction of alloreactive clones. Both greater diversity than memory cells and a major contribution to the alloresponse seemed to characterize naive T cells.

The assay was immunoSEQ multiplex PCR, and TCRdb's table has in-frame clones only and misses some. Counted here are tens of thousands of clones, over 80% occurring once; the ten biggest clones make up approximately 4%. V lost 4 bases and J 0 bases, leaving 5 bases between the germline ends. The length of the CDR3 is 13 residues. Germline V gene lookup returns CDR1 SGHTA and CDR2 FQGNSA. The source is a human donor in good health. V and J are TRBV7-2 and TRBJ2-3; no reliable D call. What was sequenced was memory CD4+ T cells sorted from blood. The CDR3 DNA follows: TGTGCCAGCAGCTACCTTAGCACAGATACGCAGTATTTT. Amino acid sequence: CASSYLSTDTQYF.